The 26 T cell receptor beta chains listed next were all sequenced from one sample in a study of blood T cell repertoires in COVID-19. Generated by immunoSEQ multiplex PCR, the TCRdb table keeps only in-frame clones and is missing some. The sample yields under 300,000 clones, roughly 90% seen once. The sample consisted of peripheral blood. The receptor set was obtained from a woman between 40 and 50 years old who had recovered from COVID-19.

V gene TRBV6-2 or TRBV6-3 combines with J gene TRBJ1-1; 10 bases line up with TRBD1. V lost 6 bases to trimming and J lost 8 bases; unmatched junction nucleotides: 12. Germline loops: CDR1 MNHEY, CDR2 SVGEGT. This CDR3 contains 15 residues. CDR3 loop: CASSHHGTGVLEAFF. The CDR3 DNA follows: TGTGCCAGCAGCCACCACGGGACAGGGGTTTTAGAAGCTTTCTTT.

V usage is TRBV9 and J usage is TRBJ2-7; a possible D gene is TRBD1 (6 bases). Germline V gives CDR1 SGDLS, CDR2 YYNGEE. Between the trimmed V and J ends, which lost 0 bases and 3 bases, there was a span of 13 bases. The CDR3 loop spans 15 amino acids. The CDR3 nucleotides read TGTGCCAGCAGCGTAGAGACAGGCCCGGGCTACGAGCAGTACTTC. Translating gives CASSVETGPGYEQYF.

The chain employs TRBV4-1 and TRBJ2-7; TRBD2 agrees at 13 bases. The CDR3 spans 16 residues. The ends lost 0 bases at V and 7 bases at J; junction bases unmatched: 6. Looked up from germline, CDR1 is MGHRA and CDR2 is YSYEKL. Here the CDR3 reads CASSQDRLAGGREQYF. CDR3 nucleotides: TGCGCCAGCAGCCAAGATCGACTAGCGGGAGGTCGGGAGCAGTACTTC.

The chain combines TRBV29-1 with TRBJ2-5, with TRBD1 matching 7 bases. CDR3 size: 14 residues. CDR1 is SQVTM and CDR2 is ANQGSEA in the germline V gene. J was trimmed by 5 bases and V by 6 bases; bases with no gene match: 12. The CDR3 bases are TGCAGCGTAACCCGGGACAGAGGGGCGGAGACCCAGTACTTC. Its protein is CSVTRDRGAETQYF. Using reference TRBV29-1 and TRBJ2-5 for the parts outside the CDR3, the full variable domain is SAVISQKPSRDICQRGTSLTIQCQVDSQVTMMFWYRQQPGQSLTLIATANQGSEATYESGFVIDKFPISRPNLTFSTLTVSNMSPEDSSIYLCSVTRDRGAETQYFGPGTRLLVL.

The V and J genes are TRBV21-1 and TRBJ1-2. TRBV21-1 is noted as a pseudogene. The length of the CDR3 is 14 residues. This CDR3 is CASSKDGRTDGYTF. The CDR3 nucleotides read TGTGCCAGCAGCAAAGACGGGAGAACCGATGGCTACACCTTC.

The V and J genes are TRBV5-1 and TRBJ1-2; D not certain. V was clipped by 4 bases and J by 2 bases, with 12 bases between them. The length of the CDR3 is 14 residues. Germline V gene sequence: CDR1 SGHRS, CDR2 YFSETQ. The CDR3 loop reads CASSPGDLNYGYTF. As DNA, the CDR3 is TGCGCCAGCAGCCCGGGAGATCTAAACTATGGCTACACCTTC.

The chain couples TRBV9 to TRBJ2-5, with D possibly matching TRBD2 (6 bases). The CDR3 spans 14 residues. Trimming cost V 0 bases and J 4 bases, with 10 bases left between them. The germline CDR1 and CDR2 sequences are SGDLS and YYNGEE. DNA for the CDR3: TGTGCCAGCAGCGTAGCCCCCGGGGGAGAGACCCAGTACTTC. Residues: CASSVAPGGETQYF.

This clone appeared a single time. This sequence joins TRBV2 and TRBJ2-7, with 11 positions matching TRBD1. The V segment lost 7 bases and the J segment 4 bases; nucleotides outside the gene matches: 6. CDR3 length equals 14 residues. Germline CDR1 SNHLY, CDR2 FYNNEI. The CDR3 nucleotides are TGTGCCAGCACCTCGGACAGGGGGCTTTACGAGCAGTACTTC. Its translation: CASTSDRGLYEQYF.

V usage is TRBV19 and J usage is TRBJ1-2; 9 nucleotides match TRBD1. Germline assignment: CDR1 LNHDA and CDR2 SQIVND (reference sequence). The CDR3 is 17 amino acids. Trimming cost V 6 bases and J 4 bases; bases outside gene matches: 15. The DNA for the CDR3 is TGTGCCAGTAGCCTAAAACCGGGACAGGGAACGGGCTATGGCTACACCTTC. Translated: CASSLKPGQGTGYGYTF.

The chain is built from TRBV19 and TRBJ2-1; 10 positions agree with TRBD2. The CDR3 runs to 16 residues. J was trimmed by 5 bases and V by 1 base; bases with no gene match: 5. CDR1 is LNHDA, CDR2 SQIVND, per germline (reference sequence). The CDR3: CASSIAGLAPDNEQFF. CDR3 nucleotide sequence: TGTGCCAGTAGTATAGCGGGACTAGCGCCAGACAATGAGCAGTTCTTC.

J is TRBJ2-3 and V is TRBV6-5; 8 bases are a match to TRBD2. Germline trimming cut 10 bases from V and 6 bases from J; bases unmatched to any gene: 15. The CDR3 loop spans 15 amino acids. The germline gives CDR1 MNHEY, CDR2 SVGAGI. The CDR3 region has the DNA TGTGCCACACTAATCGGGCGGGGGGCCGGGGATACGCAGTATTTT. It codes for CATLIGRGAGDTQYF.

A single count supports this clone. This chain links TRBV7-2 with TRBJ1-5; 9 nucleotides line up with TRBD1. The CDR3 loop spans 18 amino acids. Per the germline V gene, CDR1 is SGHTA and CDR2 is FQGNSA. V shed 2 bases and J 1 base; nucleotides not matched to a gene: 9. CDR3 in DNA: TGTGCCAGCAGCTTAAACGGGGACAGGGATTGGAGCAATCAGCCCCAGCATTTT. Translated: CASSLNGDRDWSNQPQHF.

This sequence joins TRBV5-1 and TRBJ2-3, with D tentatively TRBD1 (5 bases). The CDR3 is 16 residues long. V was pared by 1 base and J by 1 base, with 13 bases between. Germline-derived CDR1 and CDR2 are SGHRS and YFSETQ. The CDR3 sequence: CASSLIQGPGTDTQYF. The CDR3 region has the DNA TGCGCCAGCAGCTTGATCCAGGGTCCCGGCACAGATACGCAGTATTTT.

The V gene is TRBV7-2, the J gene TRBJ2-2; 8 bases line up with TRBD1. The junction had 8 bases not matched to a gene; V was cut back by 1 base and J by 7 bases. The length of the CDR3 is 16 residues. Germline values: CDR1 SGHTA, CDR2 FQGNSA. DNA for the CDR3: TGTGCCAGCAGCTTAGGTCTGACAGGACAGGGCGGGGAGCTGTTTTTT. This translates into CASSLGLTGQGGELFF.

This clone appeared a single time. The V call is TRBV5-4, the J call TRBJ2-2; D unresolved. V shed 4 bases and J shed 1 base, with 14 bases lying between them. This CDR3 has 16 residues. Germline V gene lookup returns CDR1 SGHNT and CDR2 YYREEE (reference sequence). The CDR3 coding sequence is TGTGCCAGCAGCCCTGGAGCGTCCAGGAACACCGGGGAGCTGTTTTTT. Translating gives CASSPGASRNTGELFF.

CDR3 coding DNA: TGTGCCAGCAGTCCGCCGACCCCCTGGGGGCATGGCTATGGCTACACCTTC. Protein product: CASSPPTPWGHGYGYTF. This chain links TRBV28 with TRBJ1-2; perhaps TRBD1 as D (6 bases). Trimming shortened V by 5 bases and J by 4 bases, and 23 bases separated the two germline ends. The length of the CDR3 is 17 residues. Germline V gene lookup returns CDR1 MDHEN and CDR2 SYDVKM.

The chain joins TRBV7-9 to TRBJ1-5; D call uncertain. The CDR3 has 14 residues. The V gene's germline CDR1 is SEHNR and CDR2 FQNEAQ (reference sequence). V lost 1 base and J 6 bases, leaving 10 bases between the germline ends. CDR3 protein: CASSLEGWAQPQHF. Written as DNA, the CDR3 is TGTGCCAGCAGCTTAGAAGGCTGGGCTCAGCCCCAGCATTTT.

This clone was counted only a few times. This chain connects TRBV4-1 to TRBJ1-2, with D possibly being TRBD1 (6 bases). This CDR3 has 15 amino acids. Germline V CDR1 and CDR2: MGHRA, YSYEKL. V dropped 0 bases and J dropped 5 bases, with 13 bases sitting between them. CDR3 bases: TGCGCCAGCAGCCAAGAAAAAGGACAGATATATGGCTACACCTTC. Its protein product is CASSQEKGQIYGYTF.

The sample holds one count of this clone. V and J are TRBV5-1 and TRBJ1-2, with no clear D. Germline loops: CDR1 SGHRS, CDR2 YFSETQ. V dropped 5 bases and J dropped 3 bases, with 14 bases sitting between them. The CDR3 length is 14 residues. CDR3 sequence reads: CASRLGPEDYGYTF. For the CDR3, the DNA is TGCGCCAGCAGACTGGGCCCGGAGGACTATGGCTACACCTTC.

The chain carries TRBV9 and TRBJ1-1; D is uncertain. Germline CDR1 and CDR2: SGDLS and YYNGEE. Trimming took off 7 bases at V and 4 bases at J, with 14 bases between the two ends. CDR3 length: 13 amino acids. CDR3 DNA sequence: TGTGCCAGCGGGGAGGTTATCAGCACTGAAGCTTTCTTT. This translates into CASGEVISTEAFF. Complete variable domain (other parts from reference TRBV9 and TRBJ1-1): DSGVTQTPKHLITATGQRVTLRCSPRSGDLSVYWYQQSLDQGLQFLIQYYNGEERAKGNILERFSAQQFPDLHSELNLSSLELGDSALYFCASGEVISTEAFFGQGTRLTVV.

The genes are TRBV5-6 and TRBJ1-1; 7 nucleotides line up with TRBD1. Trimming took 3 bases from V and 1 from J; bases not matched to a gene: 3. This CDR3 is 14 amino acids long. Germline loops: CDR1 SGHDT, CDR2 YYEEEE. CDR3 amino acids: CASSSGQQNTEAFF. The CDR3 coding sequence is TGTGCCAGCAGCTCGGGACAGCAGAACACTGAAGCTTTCTTT.

The chain combines TRBV7-9 with TRBJ1-1, with 8 nucleotides matching TRBD1. Germline values: CDR1 SEHNR, CDR2 FQNEAQ (reference sequence). This CDR3 is 15 amino acids long. The junction had 5 bases not matched to a gene; V was cut back by 5 bases and J by 0 bases. CDR3 bases: TGTGCCAGCAGCAAAAGACAGGGGTTGAACACTGAAGCTTTCTTT. Residues: CASSKRQGLNTEAFF.

The J gene is TRBJ2-1, the V gene TRBV4-3, with 7 bases fitting TRBD2. CDR3 size: 16 residues. The germline CDR1 and CDR2 sequences are LGHNA and YSLEER. V was clipped by 0 bases and J by 7 bases; unmatched bases: 9. CDR3 nucleotides: TGCGCCAGCAGCCAAGAATACACTGGGAGGGAAAATGAGCAGTTCTTC. Translation: CASSQEYTGRENEQFF.

The rearrangement uses TRBV28 and TRBJ2-7; perhaps TRBD2 as D (5 bases). Trimming removed 7 bases from V and 2 bases from J, with 15 bases in between. This CDR3 has 14 amino acids. Germline-derived CDR1 and CDR2 are MDHEN and SYDVKM. CDR3 in amino acids: CASTDEGNTYEQYF. The CDR3 DNA is TGTGCCAGCACCGATGAGGGAAACACCTACGAGCAGTACTTC.

The chain employs TRBV4-3 and TRBJ2-1, with 8 bases matching TRBD2. The CDR3 is 16 residues long. The V gene end was trimmed by 1 base and the J gene end by 2 bases; junction bases not matched to a gene: 4. Germline CDR1 is LGHNA and CDR2 is YSLEER. The CDR3 loop reads CASSQGLAGTYNEQFF. The CDR3 DNA reads TGCGCCAGCAGCCAAGGGTTAGCGGGGACCTACAATGAGCAGTTCTTC.

The chain uses TRBV3-1 (or the pseudogene TRBV3-2) and TRBJ2-1; 10 bases match TRBD2. Trimming took 1 base from V and 7 from J; bases not matched to a gene: 16. The CDR3 totals 19 residues. Germline CDR1 reads LGHDT; CDR2 reads YNNKEL (reference sequence). CDR3 sequence reads: CASSQGPGDTSGIWNEQFF. DNA for the CDR3: TGTGCCAGCAGCCAAGGCCCAGGGGATACTAGCGGGATATGGAATGAGCAGTTCTTC.